The 17 T cell receptor beta chains reported below all come from one sample, sequenced in a study of draining lymph node invasion in breast cancer. TCRdb re-called the bulk RNA-seq reads through MiXCR, storing one row per CDR3 protein. The table includes about 2,800 distinct CDR3 sequences, around 60% detected once. The CD4+ CD45RA- CD25high gate defined the sorted memory regulatory T cells. The material sequenced was sorted memory Tregs from a lymph node. All receptors derive from a female donor with luminal breast cancer.

The genes are TRBV7-6 and TRBJ2-1; no clear D gene. Germline-derived CDR1 and CDR2 are SGHVS and FNYEAQ. The CDR3 consists of 12 residues. Trimming removed 8 bases from V and 4 bases from J, with 9 bases in between. CDR3 loop: CASAVGYNEQFF. The CDR3 DNA reads TGTGCCAGCGCTGTAGGATACAATGAGCAGTTCTTC.

CDR3 amino acids: CAISEPEGQGFSTDTQYF. CDR3 nucleotide sequence: TGTGCCATCAGTGAGCCGGAGGGGCAGGGGTTCAGCACAGATACGCAGTATTTT. The V and J genes are TRBV10-3 and TRBJ2-3, with D possibly being TRBD1 or TRBD2 (6 bases each). The CDR3 runs to 18 residues. The V and J ends lost 2 bases and 0 bases respectively, with 18 bases between them. Germline V gene lookup returns CDR1 ENHRY and CDR2 SYGVKD.

The rearrangement joins TRBV18 to TRBJ1-2, with no clear D. Deletions cut 3 bases from V and 8 bases from J, with 10 bases between. Germline values: CDR1 KGHSH, CDR2 LQKENI. This CDR3 has 12 residues. The CDR3 region has the DNA TGTGCCAGCTCACCTGACACTCACGGCTACACCTTC. It specifies CASSPDTHGYTF.

The genes are TRBV20-1 and TRBJ1-2; perhaps TRBD1 as D (5 bases). Deletions cut 4 bases from V and 1 base from J, with 13 bases between. Germline V CDR1 and CDR2: DFQATT, SNEGSKA (reference sequence). This CDR3 region has 14 residues. The CDR3 bases are TGCAGTGCTACAGTTCCGGGGCTTAACTATGGCTACACCTTC. This codes for CSATVPGLNYGYTF.

This chain uses TRBV6-1 with TRBJ2-5, with 8 bases fitting TRBD2. With V trimmed by 3 bases and J by 2 bases, 20 bases remained unmatched. Germline CDR1 is MNHNS and CDR2 is SASEGT. The CDR3 contains 20 residues. The CDR3 spells CASSDAQPPDYSGDQETQYF. CDR3 coding DNA: TGTGCCAGCAGTGACGCGCAACCCCCGGACTATAGCGGGGATCAAGAGACCCAGTACTTC.

The V and J genes are TRBV5-6 and TRBJ1-4; D unresolved. Germline V CDR1 and CDR2: SGHDT, YYEEEE. The CDR3 runs 17 residues. V was shortened by 4 bases and J by 8 bases, with 24 bases between the two germline ends. The CDR3 reads CASSPSSGLFRGEKLFF. The DNA for the CDR3 is TGTGCCAGCAGCCCGAGTTCTGGATTGTTCCGCGGAGAAAAACTGTTTTTT.

This clonotype has more than one count but fewer than ten. The genes are TRBV29-1 and TRBJ2-2, with 10 bases that match TRBD1. Germline V gives CDR1 SQVTM, CDR2 ANQGSEA. This CDR3 is built from 15 residues. With V trimmed by 6 bases and J by 4 bases, 8 bases remained unmatched. In DNA form, the CDR3 reads TGCAGCGTGGAGGACAGGGGGAGGAGCACCGGGGAGCTGTTTTTT. This encodes CSVEDRGRSTGELFF.

The genes are TRBV5-2 and TRBJ1-2; the table's D gene call, TRBD1, was not cross checked with the DNA. TRBV5-2 is a recognized pseudogene. The CDR3 totals 14 residues. The CDR3 reads CASSLTGGNYGYTF. The CDR3 nucleotides are TGTGCCAGCAGCTTGACAGGGGGGAACTATGGCTACACCTTC.

The CDR3 DNA sequence: TGTGCCAGCAGCTTACGGACGGGGAACACCGGGGAGCTGTTTTTT. Protein sequence: CASSLRTGNTGELFF. This chain connects TRBV7-2 to TRBJ2-2; D gene unclear. Germline V lookup: CDR1 SGHTA, CDR2 FQGNSA. Trimming removed 2 bases from V and 1 base from J, with 8 bases in between. This CDR3 is 15 amino acids long.

Here the CDR3 DNA reads TGTGCCACCAAGACAGGGTACGATGGCTACACCTTC. It encodes CATKTGYDGYTF. The chain uses TRBV5-5 and TRBJ1-2; 7 bases are a match to TRBD1. Germline assignment: CDR1 SGHKS and CDR2 YYEKEE (reference sequence). J lost 6 bases, V lost 9 bases, and 8 bases had no gene match. CDR3 length equals 12 residues.

The chain couples TRBV6-6 to TRBJ2-1; 9 bases are a match to TRBD2. The CDR3 contains 18 residues. V lost 6 bases to trimming and J lost 0 bases; unmatched junction nucleotides: 12. CDR1 is MNHNY and CDR2 is SVGAGI in the germline V gene (reference sequence). The CDR3 region has the DNA TGTGCCAGCAGCCAGTGGGGACTAGCCTCGAGCTCCTACAATGAGCAGTTCTTC. This encodes CASSQWGLASSSYNEQFF.

V gene TRBV5-5 combines with J gene TRBJ1-2; D is possibly TRBD1 (6 bases). Germline V CDR1 and CDR2: SGHKS, YYEKEE (reference sequence). The V end was cut by 0 bases, the J end by 7 bases, with 13 bases between. CDR3 length: 14 residues. For the CDR3, the DNA is TGTGCCAGCAGCTTGGATGTCAGGGGACCTGGCTACACCTTC. Protein sequence: CASSLDVRGPGYTF.

The V call is TRBV12-3 or TRBV12-4, the J call TRBJ1-2; D remains unclear. The V gene lost 8 bases and the J gene lost 0 bases, with 13 bases spanning the gap. The CDR3 covers 14 residues. CDR3 region: CASRLGRANYGYTF. The CDR3 coding sequence is TGTGCCAGCCGACTGGGCCGAGCTAACTATGGCTACACCTTC.

This clonotype was seen a few times. The J gene is TRBJ2-3, the V gene TRBV6-1, with D possibly being TRBD2 (7 bases). This CDR3 comprises 14 residues. The germline V gene encodes CDR1 MNHNS and CDR2 SASEGT. V was pared by 8 bases and J by 4 bases, with 16 bases between. CDR3 amino acids: CASWPRGASDTQYF. Here the CDR3 DNA reads TGTGCCAGCTGGCCTCGGGGGGCCTCAGATACGCAGTATTTT.

The rearrangement links TRBV10-3 to TRBJ2-5, with TRBD2 matching over 7 bases. Germline V gene data show CDR1 as ENHRY and CDR2 as SYGVKD. V was clipped by 7 bases and J by 5 bases; unmatched bases: 10. There are 14 residues in the CDR3. The CDR3 region is CAIKGRQAGETQYF. The CDR3 nucleotides are TGTGCCATCAAGGGTCGGCAAGCGGGGGAGACCCAGTACTTC.

This clonotype is a singleton in its sample. The chain couples TRBV5-1 to TRBJ2-3; 7 positions match TRBD2. This CDR3 is 16 amino acids long. CDR1 and CDR2 from the germline V gene are SGHRS and YFSETQ. Unmatched junction bases numbered 11, after V lost 4 bases and J lost 3 bases. CDR3 DNA: TGCGCCAGCAGCCGAGGAGCGGGACTGACGACAGATACGCAGTATTTT. Translating it yields CASSRGAGLTTDTQYF.

J is TRBJ1-4 and V is TRBV20-1, with D perhaps TRBD1 (6 bases). Germline values: CDR1 DFQATT, CDR2 SNEGSKA (reference sequence). The CDR3 loop spans 15 amino acids. V was clipped by 0 bases and J by 8 bases, with 16 bases between them. The CDR3 DNA is TGCAGTGCTAGAGATCACAGGGTCTCATTAGAAAAACTGTTTTTT. Its protein product is CSARDHRVSLEKLFF.